Below are 10 T cell receptor beta chains sequenced from a single sample in a study of cytomegalovirus exposure and HLA in healthy donors. A multiplex PCR was run with 60 Vbeta primers and 13 Jbeta primers. Profiling relied on immunoSEQ multiplex PCR, and the TCRdb table lists in-frame clones only, not all of them. The sample yields approximately 140,000 clones, approximately 70% seen once. Input material: PBMCs. These receptors all stem from an older woman in good health and CMV-seronegative.

The chain recombines TRBV4-1 with TRBJ1-2, with D tentatively TRBD1 (5 bases). CDR3 size: 13 residues. The ends were cut back, 2 bases at V and 8 bases at J, with 12 bases in the middle. Germline V gives CDR1 MGHRA, CDR2 YSYEKL. CDR3 loop: CASSQLSGNGYTF. DNA for the CDR3: TGCGCCAGCAGCCAATTATCAGGGAACGGCTACACCTTC.

This clone was detected only a few times. This sequence joins TRBV5-6 and TRBJ2-7; 8 bases align to TRBD2. The germline V gene has CDR1 SGHDT and CDR2 YYEEEE. The CDR3 contains 18 residues. The V and J ends lost 4 bases and 6 bases, in that order; junction bases with no gene match: 21. The CDR3 region has the DNA TGTGCCAGCAGCCCAGTTGTGGGGGGAACGGGAGGGTTCATCGAGCAGTACTTC. This translates into CASSPVVGGTGGFIEQYF.

The chain uses TRBV7-2 and TRBJ1-2, with TRBD1 matching 7 bases. With 4 bases clipped from V and 4 bases from J, the junction kept 6 bases outside the gene matches. The CDR3 is 14 residues long. Germline values: CDR1 SGHTA, CDR2 FQGNSA. The CDR3 protein is CASSSFNRGYGYTF. The CDR3 DNA reads TGTGCCAGCAGCTCATTCAACAGGGGCTATGGCTACACCTTC. The whole variable domain, remainder taken from reference TRBV7-2 and TRBJ1-2, is GAGVSQSPSNKVTEKGKDVELRCDPISGHTALYWYRQSLGQGLEFLIYFQGNSAPDKSGLPSDRFSAERTGGSVSTLTIQRTQQEDSAVYLCASSSFNRGYGYTFGSGTRLTVV.

The table lists this clone with a count of one. The chain uses TRBV5-1 and TRBJ2-7, with a weak D call TRBD1 (6 bases). Trimming cost V 2 bases and J 2 bases, with 14 bases left between them. This CDR3 is 15 amino acids long. Germline CDR1 SGHRS, CDR2 YFSETQ. Here the CDR3 reads CASSLQGQFAYEQYF. CDR3 DNA sequence: TGCGCCAGCAGCTTACAGGGTCAATTCGCCTACGAGCAGTACTTC. Full variable domain (rest looked up from reference TRBV5-1 and TRBJ2-7): KAGVTQTPRYLIKTRGQQVTLSCSPISGHRSVSWYQQTPGQGLQFLFEYFSETQRNKGNFPGRFSGRQFSNSRSEMNVSTLELGDSALYLCASSLQGQFAYEQYFGPGTRLTVT.

V is TRBV5-1 and J is TRBJ2-2, with TRBD1 as a possible D gene (6 bases). Trimming removed 0 bases from V and 13 bases from J, with 10 bases in between. Per germline, CDR1 SGHRS and CDR2 YFSETQ. The CDR3 is 12 amino acids. The CDR3, as DNA: TGCGCCAGCAGCTTGGGTAAACAGGGGCTGTTTTTT. Its translation: CASSLGKQGLFF.

The CDR3 bases are TGTGCCAGCAGTGTTCTAACTAATGAAAAACTGTTTTTT. Translated: CASSVLTNEKLFF. The V gene is TRBV6-1, the J gene TRBJ1-4; D remains unclear. The ends were cut back, 4 bases at V and 1 base at J, with 4 bases in the middle. This CDR3 comprises 13 residues. Germline V gene lookup returns CDR1 MNHNS and CDR2 SASEGT.

This rearrangement joins TRBV10-2 to TRBJ2-7; 11 bases are shared with TRBD2. Germline V gene lookup returns CDR1 WSHSY and CDR2 SAAADI. CDR3 length: 16 amino acids. Losses at the gene ends were 1 base for V and 6 bases for J; bases not matched to a gene: 8. This CDR3 reads CASSEFSGRGFSEQYF. The CDR3 bases are TGCGCCAGCAGTGAGTTTAGCGGGAGGGGTTTTTCCGAGCAGTACTTC.

The chain carries TRBV6-5 and TRBJ1-3; no reliable D call. In germline, CDR1 is MNHEY, CDR2 SVGAGI. V dropped 0 bases and J dropped 4 bases, with 7 bases sitting between them. This CDR3 is 14 amino acids long. DNA for the CDR3: TGTGCCAGCAGTTACTCGAAACGGGGAAACACCATATATTTT. Its translation is CASSYSKRGNTIYF.

The chain joins TRBV11-2 to TRBJ2-3; possibly TRBD1 for D (6 bases). The CDR3 extends over 16 amino acids. Trimming shortened V by 0 bases and J by 3 bases, and 13 bases separated the two germline ends. Germline CDR1 reads SGHAT; CDR2 reads FQNNGV. This CDR3 is CASSLEPRGFTDTQYF. The DNA of the CDR3 is TGTGCCAGCAGCTTAGAACCTAGGGGGTTTACAGATACGCAGTATTTT.

The J gene is TRBJ1-3, the V gene TRBV15; TRBD1 matches at 7 bases. The CDR3 has 14 amino acids. The trim removed 5 bases at V and 2 bases at J, leaving 3 bases unmatched. Looked up from germline, CDR1 is LNHNV and CDR2 is YYDKDF (reference sequence). The CDR3 sequence is CATSLGTAGNTIYF. Written as DNA, the CDR3 is TGTGCCACCAGCTTAGGGACAGCTGGAAACACCATATATTTT.